Only a few counts were recorded for the clone carrying this T cell receptor beta chain. Assay used: immunoSEQ multiplex PCR; TCRdb lists only in-frame clones, some missing. Of roughly 50,000 clones detected, about 76% appear once; the ten largest clones hold about 18%. The CDR3 runs 13 residues. Trimming cost V 8 bases and J 6 bases, with 14 bases left between them. CDR1 MNHEY and CDR2 SVGAGI come from the germline V gene. These data come from a study of blood T cell repertoires in COVID-19. The chain joins TRBV6-5 to TRBJ1-5, with D tentatively TRBD1 (6 bases). Sequenced sample: peripheral blood. The sequence derives from a human donor with active or convalescent COVID-19. The donor label of this sample is uncertain. The DNA of the CDR3 is TGTGCCAGCGAGAGACAGGTAACTCAGCCCCAGCATTTT. Translation gives CASERQVTQPQHF.